This T cell receptor (beta chain) derives from a study of blood T cell repertoires in COVID-19. Study as a whole: The study drew acute and convalescent COVID-19 samples from the United States, Italy and Spain. PBMCs, B-cell-depleted T cells, or T cells were the source of the cDNA or gDNA that made up the material.

Enrolled during active infection, Seattle patients were then followed longitudinally. CDR3 length: 17 residues. Trimming cost V 0 bases and J 6 bases; bases outside gene matches: 9. Germline CDR1 GTSNPN, CDR2 SVGIG (reference sequence). In the original processing: How many nucleated cells were present was estimated from reference gene primer amplification. Using immunoSEQ multiplex PCR, the repertoire was profiled, and TCRdb retains in-frame clones only, with some absent. V and J calls and clone size are copied from that table; D and trimming were computed from the DNA. The sample lists some 240,000 clones, roughly 85% seen once, with over 2% in the top ten.

Sequenced input: peripheral blood. This clonotype was obtained from a woman aged 70-85 years with COVID-19, enrolled during active disease. This chain links TRBV30 with TRBJ1-5, with TRBD1 matching over 12 bases. CDR3 coding DNA: TGTGCCTGGAGTGTAAAGATAGGGGACAGGGGGCTTCAGCCCCAGCATTTT. Translating gives CAWSVKIGDRGLQPQHF.